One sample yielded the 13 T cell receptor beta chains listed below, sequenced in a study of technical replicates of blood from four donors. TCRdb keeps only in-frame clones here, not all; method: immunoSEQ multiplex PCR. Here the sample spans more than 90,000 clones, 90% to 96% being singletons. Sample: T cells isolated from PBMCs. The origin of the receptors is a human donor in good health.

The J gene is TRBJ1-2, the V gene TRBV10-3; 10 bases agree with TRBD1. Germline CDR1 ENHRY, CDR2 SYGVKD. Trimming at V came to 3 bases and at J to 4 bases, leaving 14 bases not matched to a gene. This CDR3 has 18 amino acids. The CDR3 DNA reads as TGTGCCATCAGTGACCCTGGTACCGGGACAGGGGCGGGCTATGGCTACACCTTC. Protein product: CAISDPGTGTGAGYGYTF.

This chain's CDR3 is CASSLQGGEKLFF. DNA for the CDR3: TGCGCCAGCAGCCTTCAGGGAGGTGAAAAACTGTTTTTT. The genes are TRBV5-1 and TRBJ1-4, with a tentative D call TRBD1 (5 bases). The ends were cut back, 4 bases at V and 7 bases at J, with 11 bases in the middle. The V gene's germline CDR1 is SGHRS and CDR2 YFSETQ. This CDR3 spans 13 amino acids.

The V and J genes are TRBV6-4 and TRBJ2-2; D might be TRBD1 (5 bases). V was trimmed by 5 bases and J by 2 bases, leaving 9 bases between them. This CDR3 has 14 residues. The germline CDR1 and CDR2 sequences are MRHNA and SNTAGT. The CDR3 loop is CASSRTGNTGELFF. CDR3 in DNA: TGTGCCAGCAGTCGTACAGGAAACACCGGGGAGCTGTTTTTT.

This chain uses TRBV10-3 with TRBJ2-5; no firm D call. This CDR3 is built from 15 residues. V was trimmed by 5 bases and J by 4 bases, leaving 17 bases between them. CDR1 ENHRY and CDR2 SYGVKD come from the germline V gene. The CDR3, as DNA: TGTGCCATCAGTCATTTGCCCGGTTCGGTAGAGACCCAGTACTTC. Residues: CAISHLPGSVETQYF.

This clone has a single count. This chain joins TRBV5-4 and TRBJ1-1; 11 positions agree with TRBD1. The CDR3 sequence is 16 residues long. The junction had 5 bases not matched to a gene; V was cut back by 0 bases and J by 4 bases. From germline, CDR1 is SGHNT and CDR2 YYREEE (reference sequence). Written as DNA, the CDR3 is TGTGCCAGCAGCTTGGCCGGACAGGGGGCTGGCACTGAAGCTTTCTTT. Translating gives CASSLAGQGAGTEAFF. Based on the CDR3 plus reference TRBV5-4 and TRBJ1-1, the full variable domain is ETGVTQSPTHLIKTRGQQVTLRCSSQSGHNTVSWYQQALGQGPQFIFQYYREEENGRGNFPPRFSGLQFPNYSSELNVNALELDDSALYLCASSLAGQGAGTEAFFGQGTRLTVV.

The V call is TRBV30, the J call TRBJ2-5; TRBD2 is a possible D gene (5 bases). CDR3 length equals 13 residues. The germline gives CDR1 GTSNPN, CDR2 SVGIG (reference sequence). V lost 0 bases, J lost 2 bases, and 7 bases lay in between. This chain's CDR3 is CAWSVTSQETQYF. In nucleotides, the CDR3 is TGTGCCTGGAGTGTTACTAGTCAAGAGACCCAGTACTTC.

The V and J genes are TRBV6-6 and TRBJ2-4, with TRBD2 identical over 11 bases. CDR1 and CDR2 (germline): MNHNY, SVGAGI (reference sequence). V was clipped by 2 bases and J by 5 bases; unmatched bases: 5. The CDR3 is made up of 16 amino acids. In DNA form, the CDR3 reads TGTGCCAGCAGTTACGTAGCGGGAGGGCCCGAAAACATTCAGTACTTC. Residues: CASSYVAGGPENIQYF.

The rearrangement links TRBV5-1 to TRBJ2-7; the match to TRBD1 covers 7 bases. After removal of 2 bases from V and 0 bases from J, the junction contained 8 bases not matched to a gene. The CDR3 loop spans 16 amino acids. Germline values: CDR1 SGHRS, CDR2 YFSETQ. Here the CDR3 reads CASSLGLGQDSYEQYF. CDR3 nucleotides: TGCGCCAGCAGCTTAGGTCTTGGACAGGACTCCTACGAGCAGTACTTC. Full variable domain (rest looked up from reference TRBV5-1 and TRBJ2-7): KAGVTQTPRYLIKTRGQQVTLSCSPISGHRSVSWYQQTPGQGLQFLFEYFSETQRNKGNFPGRFSGRQFSNSRSEMNVSTLELGDSALYLCASSLGLGQDSYEQYFGPGTRLTVT.

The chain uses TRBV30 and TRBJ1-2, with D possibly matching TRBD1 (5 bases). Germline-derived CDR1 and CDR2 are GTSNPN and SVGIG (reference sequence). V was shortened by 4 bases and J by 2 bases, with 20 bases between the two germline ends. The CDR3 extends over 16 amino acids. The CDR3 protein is CAWIGGALNLNYGYTF. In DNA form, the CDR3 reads TGTGCCTGGATCGGAGGGGCCCTTAACCTCAACTATGGCTACACCTTC.

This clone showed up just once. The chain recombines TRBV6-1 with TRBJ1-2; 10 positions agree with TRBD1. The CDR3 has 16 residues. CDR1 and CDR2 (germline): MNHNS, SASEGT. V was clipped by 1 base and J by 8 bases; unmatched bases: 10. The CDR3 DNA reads TGTGCCAGCAGTGAAGGGGGCGGACAGGGGGTTTGGGGCTACACCTTC. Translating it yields CASSEGGGQGVWGYTF.

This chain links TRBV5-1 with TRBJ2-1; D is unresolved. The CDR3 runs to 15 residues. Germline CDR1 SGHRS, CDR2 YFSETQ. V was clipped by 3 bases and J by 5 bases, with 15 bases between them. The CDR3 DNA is TGCGCCAGCAGCTGGAGTCCCCGAAGAGACAATGAGCAGTTCTTC. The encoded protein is CASSWSPRRDNEQFF. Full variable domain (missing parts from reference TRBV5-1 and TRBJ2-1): KAGVTQTPRYLIKTRGQQVTLSCSPISGHRSVSWYQQTPGQGLQFLFEYFSETQRNKGNFPGRFSGRQFSNSRSEMNVSTLELGDSALYLCASSWSPRRDNEQFFGPGTRLTVL.

CDR3 loop: CASSQDRIAPNSGANVLTF. CDR3 sequence (DNA): TGCGCCAGCAGCCAAGATAGGATAGCGCCAAACTCTGGGGCCAACGTCCTGACTTTC. The rearrangement links TRBV4-1 to TRBJ2-6, with D possibly matching TRBD2 (5 bases). Deletions cut 0 bases from V and 0 bases from J, with 15 bases between. Germline CDR1 MGHRA, CDR2 YSYEKL. This CDR3 has 19 amino acids.

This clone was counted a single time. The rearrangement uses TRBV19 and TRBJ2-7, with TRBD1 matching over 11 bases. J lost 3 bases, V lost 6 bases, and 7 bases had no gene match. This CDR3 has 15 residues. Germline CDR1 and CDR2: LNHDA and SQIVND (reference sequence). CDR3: CASSNAGTGGYEQYF. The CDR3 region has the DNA TGTGCCAGTAGCAATGCCGGGACAGGGGGCTACGAGCAGTACTTC.